Listed below are T cell receptor beta chains from one sample, sequenced in a study of blood T cell repertoires in COVID-19. Assay used: immunoSEQ multiplex PCR; TCRdb lists only in-frame clones, some missing. Of tens of thousands of clones listed, more than 80% were seen once; the top ten hold roughly 17%. The sequencing sample was made of peripheral blood. These receptors were obtained from a man aged 35 to 55 with acute or convalescent COVID-19. Each CDR3 is given with its conserved first and last residue. A D gene is named only where the DNA matches it firmly. Clone size is not always given. Where it is, it says once, few, many or a class for expanded clones.

clone_size	v_call	d_call	j_call	cdr3_aa	cdr3_nt
once	TRBV10-2	TRBD1	TRBJ2-2	CASKRDRVDTGELFF	TGCGCCAGCAAGAGAGACAGGGTTGACACCGGGGAGCTGTTTTTT
few	TRBV19	TRBD1	TRBJ1-1	CASRLDGQGRNGEAFF	TGTGCCAGTCGATTGGATGGACAGGGTCGAAACGGTGAAGCTTTCTTT
.	TRBV15	.	TRBJ2-7	CATSRDISYEQYF	TGTGCCACCAGCAGGGACATCTCCTACGAGCAGTACTTC
.	TRBV19	.	TRBJ1-1	CASRREAGEAFF	TGTGCCAGTAGGCGGGAGGCGGGGGAAGCTTTCTTT
once	TRBV2	TRBD1	TRBJ1-6	CASTGQGMNSPLHF	TGTGCCAGCACCGGACAGGGTATGAATTCACCCCTCCACTTT
once	TRBV6-6	TRBD1	TRBJ2-7	CASSSTARDSPYEQYF	TGTGCCAGCAGTTCTACGGCACGGGACAGCCCCTACGAGCAGTACTTC
.	TRBV7-2	.	TRBJ1-1	CASNEQVNTEAFF	TGTGCCAGCAACGAACAGGTGAACACTGAAGCTTTCTTT
.	TRBV10-3	.	TRBJ2-3	CAISSGTGTDTQYF	TGTGCCATCTCAAGTGGCACAGGCACAGATACGCAGTATTTT
.	TRBV6-6	TRBD1	TRBJ1-2	CASTPTGTGGNGYTF	TGTGCCAGCACCCCAACCGGGACAGGAGGTAATGGCTACACCTTC
.	TRBV5-1	TRBD1	TRBJ1-6	CASSLMGAGGNSPLHF	TGCGCCAGCAGCTTGATGGGGGCAGGGGGTAATTCACCCCTCCACTTT
.	TRBV15	.	TRBJ1-3	CATSRFTGPGNTIYF	TGTGCCACCAGCAGATTCACAGGGCCGGGAAACACCATATATTTT
.	TRBV6-1	.	TRBJ2-3	CASSEQGPDTQYF	TGTGCCAGCAGTGAACAGGGCCCAGATACGCAGTATTTT
.	TRBV24-1	TRBD2	TRBJ2-1	CATSDPRGGSLNEQFF	TGTGCCACCAGTGACCCTAGGGGCGGGAGTCTCAATGAGCAGTTCTTC
.	TRBV11-3	TRBD1	TRBJ2-6	CASSYGQGAPGANVLTF	TGTGCCAGCAGTTATGGACAGGGGGCGCCTGGGGCCAACGTCCTGACTTTC
.	TRBV11-2	.	TRBJ2-5	CASSGGGAQETQYF	TGTGCCAGCAGCGGCGGTGGGGCCCAAGAGACCCAGTACTTC
few	TRBV19	TRBD1	TRBJ1-5	CASSISPDRGNQPQHF	TGTGCCAGTAGTATATCCCCTGACAGGGGCAATCAGCCCCAGCATTTT
.	TRBV6-4	.	TRBJ1-6	CASSDSDNSPLHF	TGTGCCAGCAGTGATAGCGATAATTCACCCCTCCACTTT
.	TRBV18	TRBD2	TRBJ2-2	CASSPQNSGGTGELFF	TGTGCCAGCTCACCCCAGAACAGCGGGGGCACCGGGGAGCTGTTTTTT
.	TRBV3-1/TRBV3-2	.	TRBJ2-5	CASRQRGTQYF	TGTGCCAGCAGACAACGGGGGACCCAGTACTTC
.	TRBV2	.	TRBJ1-5	CASKGDGTHQPQHF	TGTGCCAGCAAGGGTGACGGGACACATCAGCCCCAGCATTTT
.	TRBV30	TRBD1	TRBJ1-5	CAWSGGTGSNQPQHF	TGTGCCTGGAGTGGGGGGACAGGGAGCAATCAGCCCCAGCATTTT
.	TRBV19	.	TRBJ2-5	CASSITSRAETQYF	TGTGCCAGTAGTATAACTAGCCGTGCAGAGACCCAGTACTTC
.	TRBV6-1	TRBD2	TRBJ2-3	CASSDLAGGRTDTQYF	TGTGCCAGCAGTGATCTAGCGGGGGGACGCACAGATACGCAGTATTTT
.	TRBV5-1	TRBD1	TRBJ1-5	CASSPGQGSGQPQHF	TGCGCCAGCAGCCCCGGACAGGGGTCCGGTCAGCCCCAGCATTTT
.	TRBV2	.	TRBJ1-1	CATRGQGHTMYTEAFF	TGTGCCACCCGAGGCCAGGGACATACCATGTACACTGAAGCTTTCTTT
.	TRBV6-6	.	TRBJ1-1	CASSYAGADSTEAFF	TGTGCCAGCAGTTACGCAGGGGCGGATTCCACTGAAGCTTTCTTT
.	TRBV5-6	.	TRBJ1-2	CASTLGFEAGNYGYTF	TGTGCCAGCACCCTGGGCTTCGAGGCGGGTAACTATGGCTACACCTTC
.	TRBV5-1	.	TRBJ1-2	CASSPDGRYGYTF	TGCGCCAGCAGCCCCGACGGGAGGTATGGCTACACCTTC
.	TRBV7-8	.	TRBJ1-5	CASSEYSNQPQHF	TGTGCCAGCAGTGAGTATAGCAATCAGCCCCAGCATTTT
medium-sized	TRBV24-1	.	TRBJ2-1	CATSVNGESSYNEQFF	TGTGCCACCAGTGTTAATGGAGAAAGCTCCTACAATGAGCAGTTCTTC
.	TRBV18	.	TRBJ2-7	CASSTGSYEQYF	TGTGCCAGCTCTACAGGGTCCTACGAGCAGTACTTC
.	TRBV18	TRBD2	TRBJ2-5	CASSTGLVPETQYF	TGTGCCAGCTCAACGGGACTAGTCCCCGAGACCCAGTACTTC
.	TRBV4-1	TRBD1	TRBJ1-3	CASSLGQGPRNTIYF	TGCGCCAGCAGCCTAGGACAGGGCCCCCGAAACACCATATATTTT
.	TRBV12-3/TRBV12-4	.	TRBJ1-1	CASILDSSRSVF	TGTGCCAGCATCCTGGACAGTTCCCGTTCCGTTTTT
.	TRBV10-3	.	TRBJ1-1	CAISARGSPEAFF	TGTGCCATCAGTGCGCGGGGTAGTCCTGAAGCTTTCTTT
.	TRBV19	.	TRBJ1-4	CASRLRNEKLFF	TGTGCCAGCAGACTTCGTAATGAAAAACTGTTTTTT
once	TRBV19	.	TRBJ2-5	CASSRGIFVETQYF	TGTGCCAGTAGCCGAGGGATTTTCGTAGAGACCCAGTACTTC
.	TRBV2	.	TRBJ2-5	CASIRLVQETQYF	TGTGCCAGCATACGACTGGTGCAAGAGACCCAGTACTTC
.	TRBV11-2	TRBD2	TRBJ2-5	CASSLWGGGPRGPKETQYF	TGTGCCAGCAGCTTATGGGGCGGGGGGCCCCGGGGACCGAAAGAGACCCAGTACTTC
.	TRBV6-5	TRBD1	TRBJ1-3	CASGQGSGNTIYF	TGTGCCAGCGGACAGGGGTCAGGAAACACCATATATTTT
few	TRBV2	TRBD2	TRBJ2-7	CASSRPREGYEQYF	TGTGCCAGCAGTCGGCCCAGGGAGGGGTACGAGCAGTACTTC
.	TRBV6-5	.	TRBJ1-2	CASSYSKAGNGYTF	TGTGCCAGCAGTTACTCGAAGGCAGGGAATGGCTACACCTTC
few	TRBV5-4	TRBD1	TRBJ2-7	CASSHRGKPYEQYF	TGTGCCAGCAGCCACAGGGGGAAGCCCTACGAGCAGTACTTC
.	TRBV30	.	TRBJ1-1	CAWSVQGNTEAFF	TGTGCCTGGAGTGTACAGGGCAACACTGAAGCTTTCTTT
.	TRBV7-8	.	TRBJ1-2	CASTPRERLNYGYTF	TGTGCCAGCACCCCCCGGGAACGACTAAACTATGGCTACACCTTC
.	TRBV5-1	.	TRBJ1-6	CASSLSQGLDSPLHF	TGCGCCAGCAGCTTGAGTCAGGGGTTAGACTCACCCCTCCACTTT
.	TRBV6-5	.	TRBJ1-1	CASRGPGDRTEAFF	TGTGCCAGCAGGGGACCAGGGGATAGAACTGAAGCTTTCTTT
.	TRBV5-1	.	TRBJ2-2	CASSPRTTGELFF	TGCGCCAGCAGCCCACGGACTACCGGGGAGCTGTTTTTT
.	TRBV3-1/TRBV3-2	TRBD2	TRBJ2-1	CASSQDKRLAGAPNEQFF	TGTGCCAGCAGCCAAGATAAGAGACTAGCGGGAGCCCCCAATGAGCAGTTCTTC
.	TRBV18	.	TRBJ1-5	CATQGSPNQPQHF	TGTGCCACCCAGGGTTCGCCGAATCAGCCCCAGCATTTT
.	TRBV7-2	.	TRBJ2-2	CASSPSGWGSGELFF	TGTGCCAGCAGTCCCTCGGGGTGGGGTTCCGGGGAGCTGTTTTTT
.	TRBV12-5	TRBD2	TRBJ2-5	CASAKTSGDETQYF	TGTGCTAGTGCCAAGACTAGCGGGGATGAGACCCAGTACTTC
.	TRBV2	.	TRBJ2-3	CASSERSEPDTQYF	TGTGCCAGCAGTGAACGATCTGAGCCAGATACGCAGTATTTT
.	TRBV3-1/TRBV3-2	.	TRBJ1-5	CASSQGGAGAQHF	TGTGCCAGCAGCCAAGGTGGAGCGGGAGCCCAGCATTTT
.	TRBV25-1	TRBD2	TRBJ2-7	CASSEGLAGEQYF	TGTGCCAGCAGTGAGGGACTAGCCGGCGAGCAGTACTTC